The rows below give T cell receptor beta chains drawn from one sample of a study of blood T cell repertoires in COVID-19. Libraries were prepared by immunoSEQ multiplex PCR; TCRdb keeps only in-frame clonotypes and omits some of them. The sample shows fewer than 150,000 clones, around nine tenths of them seen only once. Sequencing was carried out using peripheral blood. The receptor set was obtained from a man in his fifties with active or convalescent COVID-19. The CDR3 runs from the conserved cysteine through the conserved F or W. The D gene is left open where the match is weak. Size is omitted from some rows. Given values are once, few, many or a class for expanded clones.

D gene	V gene	J gene	clone size	CDR3 DNA	CDR3 protein
TRBD2	TRBV20-1	TRBJ2-7	.	TGCAGTGCTAGTCTCCCCGGGACTAGCGGCCCCTACGAGCAGTACTTC	CSASLPGTSGPYEQYF
TRBD1	TRBV24-1	TRBJ2-3	once	TGTGCCACCAGTGAACCTGACAGGGGACCAGATACGCAGTATTTT	CATSEPDRGPDTQYF
TRBD2	TRBV24-1	TRBJ2-1	.	TGTGCCACCAGTGATTTCCAGACAACTAGCGGGACGTACAATGAGCAGTTCTTC	CATSDFQTTSGTYNEQFF
TRBD1	TRBV10-3	TRBJ1-2	.	TGTGCCATCAGTGAGAGGACAGGGTATGGCTACACCTTC	CAISERTGYGYTF
.	TRBV28	TRBJ1-5	.	TGTGCCAGCAGTTTATTATGGGAGGGTCGCAATCAGCCCCAGCATTTT	CASSLLWEGRNQPQHF
TRBD2	TRBV19	TRBJ2-3	.	TGTGCCAGTAGTATAGATAAACTAGCGGGAGCAGATACGCAGTATTTT	CASSIDKLAGADTQYF
TRBD1	TRBV11-3	TRBJ2-3	.	TGTGCCAGCAGCCCCGGGACAGGTGACACAGATACGCAGTATTTT	CASSPGTGDTDTQYF
.	TRBV15	TRBJ1-5	few	TGTGCCACCAGCAGAGATGACAGAGGCAATCAGCCCCAGCATTTT	CATSRDDRGNQPQHF
TRBD1	TRBV28	TRBJ2-3	.	TGTGCCAGCAGTTTCCTTAGGACAGGGAAAGGCACAGATACGCAGTATTTT	CASSFLRTGKGTDTQYF
TRBD1	TRBV7-9	TRBJ1-1	.	TGTGCCAGCAGCTTCCAGGGGGCTGCCCTCATGAACACTGAAGCTTTCTTT	CASSFQGAALMNTEAFF
TRBD1	TRBV19	TRBJ1-5	.	TGTGCCAGTAGTAGAACAGGGGGCAATCAGCCCCAGCATTTT	CASSRTGGNQPQHF
.	TRBV5-5	TRBJ1-3	.	TGTGCCAGCAGCTGGGGGGGAGGCGGAAACACCATATATTTT	CASSWGGGGNTIYF